This T cell receptor (beta chain) comes out of a study of glioma-infiltrating T cells after dendritic cell vaccination. Input was around 1.9 ug genomic DNA, or all available if less. Sequencing used immunoSEQ multiplex PCR; TCRdb keeps in-frame clones, though not all of them. The sample lists approximately 85,000 clones, 85% occurring once. Study-wide points: Only a small number of patients had complete blood and tumor samples.

Germline V CDR1 and CDR2: MNHEY, SMNVEV (reference sequence). V was shortened by 0 bases and J by 5 bases, with 11 bases between the two germline ends. The CDR3 sequence is 15 residues long. A note on this clone: Its specificity is unknown.

As for time point: after dendritic cell vaccination, including at tumor progression/relapse. The sample here was blood, taken after dendritic cell vaccination. J is TRBJ1-5 and V is TRBV27; D call uncertain. The receptor was derived from a human donor with glioblastoma. CDR3 DNA sequence: TGTGCCAGCAGTTTATCTGGCGGGCCCCATCAGCCCCAGCATTTT. Amino acid sequence: CASSLSGGPHQPQHF.